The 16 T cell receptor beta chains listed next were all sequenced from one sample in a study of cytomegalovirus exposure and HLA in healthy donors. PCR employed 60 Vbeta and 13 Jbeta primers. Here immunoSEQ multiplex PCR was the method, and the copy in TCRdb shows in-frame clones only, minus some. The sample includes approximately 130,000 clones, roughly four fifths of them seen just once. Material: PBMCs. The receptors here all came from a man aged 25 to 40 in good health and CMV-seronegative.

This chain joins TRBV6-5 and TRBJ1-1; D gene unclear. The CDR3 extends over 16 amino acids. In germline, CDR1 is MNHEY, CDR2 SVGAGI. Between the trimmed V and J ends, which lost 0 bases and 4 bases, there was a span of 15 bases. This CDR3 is CASSYSMSGVFTEAFF. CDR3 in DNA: TGTGCCAGCAGTTACTCGATGTCCGGGGTCTTCACTGAAGCTTTCTTT.

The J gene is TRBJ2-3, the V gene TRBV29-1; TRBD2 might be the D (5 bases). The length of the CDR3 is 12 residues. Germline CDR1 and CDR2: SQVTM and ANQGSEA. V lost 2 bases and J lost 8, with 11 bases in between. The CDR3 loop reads CSVEQALATQYF. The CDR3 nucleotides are TGCAGCGTTGAACAGGCTCTAGCTACGCAGTATTTT.

The CDR3 sequence: CASSKQRQGYRNTEAFF. The CDR3 nucleotides read TGTGCCAGCAGCAAGCAACGACAGGGGTACCGGAACACTGAAGCTTTCTTT. The chain has TRBV11-2 and TRBJ1-1; 8 nucleotides line up with TRBD1. With V trimmed by 5 bases and J by 1 base, 12 bases remained unmatched. In germline, CDR1 is SGHAT, CDR2 FQNNGV. This CDR3 spans 17 amino acids. The full variable domain, in which reference TRBV11-2 and TRBJ1-1 provide the parts outside the CDR3, is EAGVAQSPRYKIIEKRQSVAFWCNPISGHATLYWYQQILGQGPKLLIQFQNNGVVDDSQLPKDRFSAERLKGVDSTLKIQPAKLEDSAVYLCASSKQRQGYRNTEAFFGQGTRLTVV.

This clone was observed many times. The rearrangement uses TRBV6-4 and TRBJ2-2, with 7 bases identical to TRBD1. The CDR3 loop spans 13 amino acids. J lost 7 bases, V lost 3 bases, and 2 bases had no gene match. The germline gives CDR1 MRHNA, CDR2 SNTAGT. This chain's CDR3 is CASSEQGSGELFF. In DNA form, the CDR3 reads TGTGCCAGCAGTGAACAGGGGAGCGGGGAGCTGTTTTTT.

In DNA form, the CDR3 reads TGTGCCAGCTCACCCGGGACAGTCTATGGCTACACCTTC. Encoded protein: CASSPGTVYGYTF. The chain has TRBV18 and TRBJ1-2, with 7 bases lining up with TRBD1. Germline V gene sequence: CDR1 KGHSH, CDR2 LQKENI. V was clipped by 3 bases and J by 4 bases; unmatched bases: 2. The CDR3 totals 13 residues.

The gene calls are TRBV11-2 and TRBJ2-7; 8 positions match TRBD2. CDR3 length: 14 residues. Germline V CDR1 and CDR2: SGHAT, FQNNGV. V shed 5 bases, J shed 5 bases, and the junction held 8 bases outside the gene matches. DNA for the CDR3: TGTGCCAGCAGCCCCGTAAGCGGGGGCGACGAGCAGTACTTC. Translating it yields CASSPVSGGDEQYF.

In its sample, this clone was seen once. In nucleotides, the CDR3 is TGTGCCATCAAAAGTAGTGTTGGACAGGGGCTATACGAGCAGTACTTC. Translating it yields CAIKSSVGQGLYEQYF. This chain links TRBV10-3 with TRBJ2-7, with TRBD1 identical over 9 bases. The CDR3 totals 16 residues. Per the germline V gene, CDR1 is ENHRY and CDR2 is SYGVKD. After removal of 7 bases from V and 4 bases from J, the junction contained 14 bases not matched to a gene.

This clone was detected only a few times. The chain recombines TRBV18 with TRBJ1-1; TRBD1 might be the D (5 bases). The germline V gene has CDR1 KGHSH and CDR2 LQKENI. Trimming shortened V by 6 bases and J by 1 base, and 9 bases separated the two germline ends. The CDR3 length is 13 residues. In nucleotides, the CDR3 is TGTGCCAGCTCCTTGACAGAGAACACTGAAGCTTTCTTT. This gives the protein CASSLTENTEAFF.

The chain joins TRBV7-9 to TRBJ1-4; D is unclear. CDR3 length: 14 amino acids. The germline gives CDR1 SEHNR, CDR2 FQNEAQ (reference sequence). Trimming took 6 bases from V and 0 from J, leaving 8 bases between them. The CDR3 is CASSSGTTNEKLFF. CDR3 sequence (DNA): TGTGCCAGCAGTTCCGGGACAACTAATGAAAAACTGTTTTTT.

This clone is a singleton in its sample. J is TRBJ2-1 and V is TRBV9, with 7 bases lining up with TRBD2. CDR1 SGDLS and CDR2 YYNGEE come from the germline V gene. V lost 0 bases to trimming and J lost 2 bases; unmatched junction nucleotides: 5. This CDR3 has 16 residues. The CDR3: CASSVEGGSPYNEQFF. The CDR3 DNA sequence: TGTGCCAGCAGCGTAGAAGGCGGGAGCCCCTACAATGAGCAGTTCTTC.

The CDR3 nucleotides are TGTGCCAGTACCGAGGGTGCCAAAAACATTCAGTACTTC. It specifies CASTEGAKNIQYF. This chain uses TRBV19 with TRBJ2-4; a possible D gene is TRBD2 (5 bases). The germline V gene has CDR1 LNHDA and CDR2 SQIVND (reference sequence). V lost 7 bases and J lost 1, with 8 bases in between. The CDR3 spans 13 residues. The full variable domain, with the rest looked up from reference TRBV19 and TRBJ2-4, is DGGITQSPKYLFRKEGQNVTLSCEQNLNHDAMYWYRQDPGQGLRLIYYSQIVNDFQKGDIAEGYSVSREKKESFPLTVTSAQKNPTAFYLCASTEGAKNIQYFGAGTRLSVL.

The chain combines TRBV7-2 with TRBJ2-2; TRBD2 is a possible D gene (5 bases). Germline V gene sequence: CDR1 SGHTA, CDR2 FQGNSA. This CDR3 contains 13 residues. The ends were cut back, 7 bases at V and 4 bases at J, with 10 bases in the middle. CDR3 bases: TGTGCCAGCACCGCTACTAGCACCGGGGAGCTGTTTTTT. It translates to CASTATSTGELFF. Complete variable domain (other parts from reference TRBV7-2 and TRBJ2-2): GAGVSQSPSNKVTEKGKDVELRCDPISGHTALYWYRQSLGQGLEFLIYFQGNSAPDKSGLPSDRFSAERTGGSVSTLTIQRTQQEDSAVYLCASTATSTGELFFGEGSRLTVL.

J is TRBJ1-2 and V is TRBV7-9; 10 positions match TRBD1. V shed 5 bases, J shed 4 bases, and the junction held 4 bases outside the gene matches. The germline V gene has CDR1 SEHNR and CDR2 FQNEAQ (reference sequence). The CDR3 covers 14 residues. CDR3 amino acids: CASSTGQGIYGYTF. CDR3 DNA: TGTGCCAGCAGCACGGGACAGGGGATCTATGGCTACACCTTC.

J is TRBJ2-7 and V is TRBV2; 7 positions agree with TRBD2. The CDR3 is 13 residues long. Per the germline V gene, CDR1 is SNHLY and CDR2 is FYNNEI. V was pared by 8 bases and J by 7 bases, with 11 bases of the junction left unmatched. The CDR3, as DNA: TGTGCCAGCCTCGAGCGGGGAAGATCGGAGCAGTACTTC. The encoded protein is CASLERGRSEQYF.

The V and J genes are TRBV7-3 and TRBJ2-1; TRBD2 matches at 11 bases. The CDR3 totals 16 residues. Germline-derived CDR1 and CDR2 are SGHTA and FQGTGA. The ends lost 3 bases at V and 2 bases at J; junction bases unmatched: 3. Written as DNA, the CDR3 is TGTGCCAGCAGCTTGGCTAGCGGGAGGACCTACAATGAGCAGTTCTTC. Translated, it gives CASSLASGRTYNEQFF. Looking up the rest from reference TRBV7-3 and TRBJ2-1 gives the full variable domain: GAGVSQTPSNKVTEKGKYVELRCDPISGHTALYWYRQSLGQGPEFLIYFQGTGAADDSGLPNDRFFAVRPEGSVSTLKIQRTERGDSAVYLCASSLASGRTYNEQFFGPGTRLTVL.

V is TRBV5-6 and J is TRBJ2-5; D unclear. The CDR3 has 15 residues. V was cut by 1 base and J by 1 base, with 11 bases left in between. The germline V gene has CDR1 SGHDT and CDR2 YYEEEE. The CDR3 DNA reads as TGTGCCAGCAGCTTGTACCCACGGTCCCAAGAGACCCAGTACTTC. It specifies CASSLYPRSQETQYF.